The entry that follows covers one TCR beta chain sequence. This CDR3 spans 16 amino acids. Germline assignment: CDR1 MNHEY and CDR2 SMNVEV (reference sequence). V was trimmed by 6 bases and J by 1 base, leaving 15 bases between them. This entry belongs to a study of T cell changes during pregnancy in multiple sclerosis. Clones were sequenced by immunoSEQ multiplex PCR, and TCRdb holds only the in-frame ones, with some missing. In the table there are about 34,000 clones, roughly nine tenths of which are singletons. Material: CD8+ T cells from peripheral blood mononuclear cells, obtained in the first trimester of pregnancy. The genes are TRBV27 and TRBJ2-2, with D perhaps TRBD2 (6 bases). This clonotype was sampled from a female donor with multiple sclerosis, enrolled in a pregnancy study. CDR3 sequence: CASRSPGLMNTGELFF. In DNA form, the CDR3 reads TGTGCCAGCAGAAGCCCGGGACTCATGAACACCGGGGAGCTGTTTTTT.